This TCR beta chain emerged from a study of T cell responses to AZD1222 COVID-19 vaccine. Study observations and caveats: In a largely white British group with more females than males, clonal diversity was possibly underestimated. Repertoire collection took place solely once the T cell response had peaked. Across the whole spike, CD4 TCRs peaked at regions 160-218 and 743-854. Compared with day 0, the breadth and depth of the Spike-specific TCR repertoire rose significantly after two doses of AZD1222.

TCRdb's table, derived via immunoSEQ multiplex PCR, lists solely in-frame clones and lacks some. The repertoire consists of 130,000 or so clones, with approximately 93% occurring once and the leading ten covering about 5%. On this clone: Antigen unknown.

V shed 4 bases and J shed 4 bases, with 13 bases lying between them. There are 15 residues in the CDR3. Germline CDR1 reads LGHNA; CDR2 reads YNFKEQ. This clonotype was sampled from an adult in good health. The chain recombines TRBV4-2 with TRBJ2-2; D is unclear. The sample consisted of peripheral blood, taken on day 0 of AZD1222 vaccination. DNA of the CDR3: TGTGCCAGCAGCCCGTTTCCCGGCAGCACCGGGGAGCTGTTTTTT. Its translation: CASSPFPGSTGELFF.